This T cell receptor beta chain was retrieved from a study of blood T cells in healthy people across ages. Study results and limitations: Long-lived donors exceeded aged donors in naive CD4+ cells and diversity.

For every donor, a draw yielded 7.5 to 10 milliliters of peripheral blood. This CDR3 comprises 16 residues. V dropped 0 bases and J dropped 0 bases, with 12 bases sitting between them. Germline V lookup: CDR1 MNHEY, CDR2 SVGAGI. Alongside a J-beta primer mix, a sample-barcoded 5' primer served in a second PCR lasting about 6 to 11 cycles. Tags on each cDNA molecule came from a template-switch adaptor with 12 random nucleotides. No fewer than 2.5 million CDR3-containing paired-end reads came from each sample. One entry per CDR3 protein, called by TCRdb with MiXCR from the 5' RACE reads. The table has 1.4 million to 1.5 million distinct CDR3 sequences, roughly 40% seen once. This clonotype turned up a few times. Its cognate antigen is unknown.

This clonotype was obtained from a woman under 30 in good health. The sequencing input was blood. This sequence joins TRBV6-5 and TRBJ2-7, with D possibly being TRBD2 (5 bases). This chain's CDR3 is CASSYSIGEFSYEQYF. CDR3 DNA: TGTGCCAGCAGTTACTCCATCGGGGAGTTCTCCTACGAGCAGTACTTC.